The T cell receptor beta chain described here comes from a study of blood T cells in healthy people across ages. This clonotype was counted a few times. A second PCR of 7 to 11 cycles used a sample-barcoded 5' primer and a J-beta primer mix. All samples gave at least 2.5 million CDR3-containing paired-end reads. TCRdb analysed the 5' RACE reads with MiXCR anew, one entry per CDR3 protein. Of about 1,600,000 distinct CDR3 sequences detected, about 40% appear once; the ten largest clones hold less than 8%. At least 6 micrograms of total RNA were extracted per sample. V lost 6 bases to trimming and J lost 4 bases, with 13 bases between them. The CDR3 has 14 residues. CDR1 and CDR2 from the germline V gene are MNHEY and SVGEGT.

The chain links TRBV6-2 or TRBV6-3 to TRBJ2-1; possible D gene TRBD1, 5 bases. The sequencing sample was made of blood. This clonotype originated in a woman under 30 in good health. For the CDR3, the DNA is TGTGCCAGCAGAAGGCGTGGGGCATACAATGAGCAGTTCTTC. It is translated as CASRRRGAYNEQFF.